The subject of this entry is one TCR beta chain. Its antigen remains unknown. The data derive from a study of CXCR3-negative and CXCR3-positive naive CD8 T cells. 5' RACE that incorporated UMI labels was used to prepare the TRB cDNA libraries. One entry per CDR3 protein, without DNA, is what TCRdb gives after re-calling the 5' RACE reads. This sample contains roughly 120,000 distinct CDR3 sequences. CDR3 length equals 13 residues. Germline CDR1 and CDR2: SGHTA and FQGNSA. Notes on the study in general: Diversity was high in both naive subsets and much lower in memory cells. CXCR3-positive naive cells had TRB CDR3s that were more hydrophobic than CXCR3-negative naive cells had.

CD45RO-CCR7+CD27+CD95- expression identified naive CD8+ T cells. This TCR derives from a human donor in good health. Some clones in this sample may be carry-over from other donors' samples. This rearrangement joins TRBV7-2 to TRBJ2-7. The sequencing input was naive CXCR3+ CD8+ T cells from blood. Sample subset: CD45RO-CCR7+CD27+CD95- naive CD8+ T cells expressing CXCR3 (TNR3+). CDR3 region: CASSLWASEEQYF.